This T cell receptor (beta chain) was retrieved from a study of T cell responses to AZD1222 COVID-19 vaccine. Study-level points and caveats: Only five or six AZD1222 recipients tested seropositive at baseline. Vaccine-related CD4 TCRs covered spike, predominating at 160-218 and 743-854. Compared with day 0, the breadth and depth of the Spike-specific TCR repertoire rose significantly after two doses of AZD1222.

Germline V gives CDR1 MNHEY, CDR2 SMNVEV (reference sequence). The CDR3 extends over 14 amino acids. Deletions cut 10 bases from V and 5 bases from J, with 20 bases between. Using immunoSEQ multiplex PCR, the repertoire was profiled, and TCRdb retains in-frame clones only, with some absent. The sample contains about 130,000 clones, approximately 85% of which appear only once. As regards this clone: The antigen remains undetermined.

This receptor was obtained from an adult in good health. The sequences come from peripheral blood, collected on day 0 of AZD1222 vaccination. This chain joins TRBV27 and TRBJ1-1; TRBD1 might be the D (6 bases). The CDR3 nucleotides read TGTGCCACCCAGGGGCTGGGGCGTGGGACTGAAGCTTTCTTT. Amino acid sequence: CATQGLGRGTEAFF.